Listed below are T cell receptor beta chains from one sample, sequenced in a study of T-cell memory formation after mild COVID-19. TCRdb reanalysed the 5' RACE reads using MiXCR and keeps one entry per CDR3 protein. Among about 190,000 distinct CDR3 sequences listed, roughly a tenth were seen once. Sequences were obtained from PBMCs or a T cell subset sorted from them (not recorded which). Every receptor here comes from a man aged 18 to 35 who had mild COVID-19 (a few samples of this study predate the infection). Cell type and time point are not known. The CDR3 runs from the conserved cysteine through the conserved F or W. A D gene is named only where the DNA matches it firmly. Some rows have no size entry. The others give once, few or many, or a class for an expanded clone.

D	V	size	J	DNA	CDR3
NA	TRBV3-1	few	TRBJ1-1	TGTGCCAGCAGCCAAGAGGGGAGGGTGTCCGCCGCTTTCTTT	CASSQEGRVSAAFF
TRBD1	TRBV24-1	NA	TRBJ2-1	TGTGCCACCAGTGACCCCGGGACAGGGAATGAGCAGTTCTTC	CATSDPGTGNEQFF
NA	TRBV3-2	NA	TRBJ1-4	TGTGCCAGCAGCCAAGATTGGGTTCAGGGAGGCCCCCTTAATGAAAAACTGTTTTTT	CASSQDWVQGGPLNEKLFF
NA	TRBV27	many	TRBJ2-7	TGTGCCATCGCTAAAAGCCGGACAGAGCCCTACGAGCAGTACTTC	CAIAKSRTEPYEQYF
NA	TRBV6-5	few	TRBJ2-3	TGTGCCAGCAGTCCCGGACAGTTACGTACAGATACGCAGTATTTT	CASSPGQLRTDTQYF
NA	TRBV30	few	TRBJ1-2	TGTGCCTGGAGTAGAGACAGGCCCTATGGCTACACCTTC	CAWSRDRPYGYTF
TRBD1	TRBV7-8	many	TRBJ1-1	TGTGCCAGCAGCTTAGCGGGACAGGGGGCGTCTTTCTTT	CASSLAGQGASFF
NA	TRBV10-3	few	TRBJ2-1	TGTGCCATCAGTGAGTCGGATCGTTTACGGAATGAGCAGTTCTTC	CAISESDRLRNEQFF
TRBD2	TRBV7-2	many	TRBJ2-3	TGTGCCAGCAGCTTCAGCGGGGGAGATACGCAGTATTTT	CASSFSGGDTQYF
TRBD2	TRBV12-3/TRBV12-4	NA	TRBJ2-2	TGTGCCAGCAGTTTAAGCGGGGGGTGGTCCGGGGAGCTGTTTTTT	CASSLSGGWSGELFF
NA	TRBV7-2	NA	TRBJ2-6	TGTGCCAGCAGCCCCAGCGGAGCCGGGGCCAACGTCCTGACTTTC	CASSPSGAGANVLTF
NA	TRBV7-9	NA	TRBJ1-3	TGTGCCAGCAGCTCCTCAGGAGGCGCTGGAAACACCATATATTTT	CASSSSGGAGNTIYF
TRBD2	TRBV7-2	many	TRBJ2-3	TGTGCCAGCAGCTTAAGCGGGGGGGCCAACGCAGATACGCAGTATTTT	CASSLSGGANADTQYF
NA	TRBV14	NA	TRBJ2-5	TGTGCCAGCAGCCACCCCGGCCGGGGGATCCAAGAGACCCAGTACTTC	CASSHPGRGIQETQYF
NA	TRBV19	NA	TRBJ2-2	TGTGCCAGTAGTATGGGGAACACCGGGGAGCTGTTTTTT	CASSMGNTGELFF
NA	TRBV5-5	NA	TRBJ1-5	TGTGCCAGCAGCCCCCGGCTAGGGGCCGGGCAGCCCCAGCATTTT	CASSPRLGAGQPQHF
TRBD1	TRBV20-1	few	TRBJ2-5	TGCAGTGCTAGCAGGGGGCAGGAGACCCAGTACTTC	CSASRGQETQYF
NA	TRBV29-1	NA	TRBJ1-1	TGCAGCGTTGAAGGACGGGTGAACACTGAAGCTTTCTTT	CSVEGRVNTEAFF
NA	TRBV7-3	few	TRBJ2-3	TGTGCCAGCAGCTCCCTAGGGGGGAAGGATACGCAGTATTTT	CASSSLGGKDTQYF
NA	TRBV5-1	NA	TRBJ2-5	TGCGCCAGCAGCGGCTCGGGAACCGTGGGTGAGACCCAGTACTTC	CASSGSGTVGETQYF
NA	TRBV4-2	many	TRBJ2-7	TGTGCCAGCAGCCAAGAATGGTCCGTCGACGAGCAGTACTTC	CASSQEWSVDEQYF
NA	TRBV6-5	few	TRBJ1-5	TGTGCCAGCAGTTACCAGTATCCGGGTGGAGGCAATCAGCCCCAGCATTTT	CASSYQYPGGGNQPQHF
NA	TRBV18	once	TRBJ2-5	TGTGCCAGCTCACCCGGTCGCGGGGTATACCAAGAGACCCAGTACTTC	CASSPGRGVYQETQYF
NA	TRBV20-1	few	TRBJ2-7	TGCAGTGCTAGAGTGGCTCCATACGAGCAGTACTTC	CSARVAPYEQYF
NA	TRBV6-4	NA	TRBJ2-2	TGTGCCAGCACTCACACCCACAACTGGGACACCGGGGAGCTGTTTTTT	CASTHTHNWDTGELFF
TRBD1	TRBV9	NA	TRBJ2-7	TGTGCCAGCAGCGCCCGGGACAGGGCCTTCTCCTACGAGCAGTACTTC	CASSARDRAFSYEQYF
NA	TRBV4-1	few	TRBJ2-1	TGCGCCAGCAGCCAAGCTCTCGTGGCCGCACCAGCGAAGAATGAGCAGTTCTTC	CASSQALVAAPAKNEQFF
TRBD2	TRBV12-3/TRBV12-4	few	TRBJ2-7	TGTGCCAGCATCGAGGGGGGACTAGAAAGGTACGAGCAGTACTTC	CASIEGGLERYEQYF
NA	TRBV7-9	few	TRBJ2-2	TGTGCCAGCAGCGTTCGACTTATATCGGACGGGGAGCTGTTTTTT	CASSVRLISDGELFF